Listed here are 5 T cell receptor beta chains from one sample, sequenced in a study of regulatory T cells in long-lasting Graves disease. To make TCR beta libraries, researchers used iRepertoire HTBI primers and Arm-PCR of CDR3 regions. One entry per CDR3 protein, called by TCRdb with MiXCR from the multiplex PCR reads. This table holds a few hundred thousand distinct CDR3 sequences, 10% to 15% found once. Time point of the sample: newly diagnosed GD, antithyroid drugs for less than 3 months. The authors made the TCR library using RNA they extracted from PBMCs. These data also featured in a second study, about T cells in Graves' hyperthyroidism and ophthalmopathy.

The source material was peripheral blood mononuclear cells (PBMCs), sampled at new diagnosis, from a patient treated with antithyroid drugs. Every receptor here comes from a woman under 30 with Graves disease.

V and J are TRBV5-1 and TRBJ1-6; D is uncertain. V was clipped by 4 bases and J by 0 bases, with 20 bases between them. CDR3 length: 19 residues. Germline V CDR1 and CDR2: SGHRS, YFSETQ. Written as DNA, the CDR3 is TGCGCCAGCAGCCTACGTGAGCAGAGATCAAGCTCCTATAATTCACCCCTCCACTTT. Protein: CASSLREQRSSSYNSPLHF.

This clonotype was counted many times. The gene calls are TRBV6-2 or TRBV6-3 and TRBJ1-2, with 8 nucleotides matching TRBD1. Unmatched junction bases numbered 6, after V lost 5 bases and J lost 7 bases. In germline, CDR1 is MNHEY, CDR2 SVGEGT. The CDR3 is 13 amino acids. The CDR3 coding sequence is TGTGCCAGCAGTAGGACAGGGAATTTTGGCTACACCTTC. Translating gives CASSRTGNFGYTF.

Of note for this clonotype: This sequence may be a read error, since a much larger clone differs from it by one base. The gene calls are TRBV30 and TRBJ2-7, with 9 bases that match TRBD2. The CDR3 length is 16 residues. Germline loops: CDR1 GTSNPN, CDR2 SVGIG (reference sequence). V gave up 7 bases and J gave up 7 bases; unmatched junction bases: 20. CDR3 sequence reads: CAFGDSGSLAYNEQYF. CDR3 DNA: TGTGCCTTCGGGGATAGCGGGAGTCTGGCCTACAATGAGCAGTACTTC.

Ten or more counts support this clonotype. V gene TRBV7-2 combines with J gene TRBJ2-7, with D perhaps TRBD1 (5 bases). The CDR3 has 11 residues. Trimming left V 3 bases short and J 6 bases short, with 6 bases between. The germline CDR1 and CDR2 sequences are SGHTA and FQGNSA. The CDR3 here is CASSFGAEQYF. As DNA, the CDR3 is TGTGCCAGCAGCTTTGGGGCCGAGCAGTACTTC.

The CDR3 DNA reads as TGCGCCAGCAGCGGCGGGACAGCCGCTAGCACAGATACGCAGTATTTT. Amino acid sequence: CASSGGTAASTDTQYF. V gene TRBV5-1 combines with J gene TRBJ2-3; weak D call: TRBD1 (7 bases). The V and J ends lost 4 bases and 0 bases respectively, with 15 bases between them. The CDR3 loop spans 16 amino acids. Germline values: CDR1 SGHRS, CDR2 YFSETQ.